This T cell receptor (beta chain) emerged from a study of human T cells and chemical hapten exposure. The V gene's germline CDR1 is MNHEY and CDR2 SVGAGI. With 1 base clipped from V and 5 bases from J, the junction kept 9 bases outside the gene matches. The CDR3 consists of 16 residues. This clonotype came up a few times. Time point: patch test 3, about 24 weeks after DPC sensitization. Described treatment: therapeutic diphenylcyclopropenone sensitization with weekly scalp DPC. Using its own MiXCR run on the RACE reads, TCRdb lists one record per CDR3 protein. The sample carries around 130,000 distinct CDR3 sequences, 11% recorded once.

The receptor's source is a woman between 45 and 60 years old with alopecia areata. Some clones in this sample may be carry-over from other donors' samples. The chain carries TRBV6-5 and TRBJ2-7, with TRBD1 matching over 9 bases. Specimen: whole blood, collected in connection with sensitization to the hapten diphenylcyclopropenone (DPC). The CDR3 DNA follows: TGTGCCAGCAGTTACTACACAGGGGGCGGTTGGGACGAGCAGTACTTC. Amino acids: CASSYYTGGGWDEQYF.